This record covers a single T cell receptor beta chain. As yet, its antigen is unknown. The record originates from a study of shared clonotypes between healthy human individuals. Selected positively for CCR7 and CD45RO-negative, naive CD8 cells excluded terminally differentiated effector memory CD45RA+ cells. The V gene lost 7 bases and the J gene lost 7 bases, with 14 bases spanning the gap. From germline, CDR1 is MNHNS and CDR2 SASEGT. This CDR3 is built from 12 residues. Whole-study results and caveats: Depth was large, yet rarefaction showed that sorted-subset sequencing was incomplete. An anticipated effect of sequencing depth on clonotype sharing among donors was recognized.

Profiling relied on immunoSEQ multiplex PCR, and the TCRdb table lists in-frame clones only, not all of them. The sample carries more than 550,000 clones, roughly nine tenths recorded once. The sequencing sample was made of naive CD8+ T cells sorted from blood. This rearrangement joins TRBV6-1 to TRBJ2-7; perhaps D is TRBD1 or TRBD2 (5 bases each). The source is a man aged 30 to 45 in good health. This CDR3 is CASNNPGPEQYF. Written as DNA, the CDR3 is TGTGCCAGCAACAACCCGGGACCAGAGCAGTACTTC.